The clone carrying this TCR beta chain was picked up many times. As for time point: persistent/refractory GD, antithyroid drugs over 5 years with positive TRAb. Extracted RNA from PBMCs served as the source of the TCR library. Patients hailed from an endocrinology department in Xi'an, China. Arm-PCR of CDR3 regions and iRepertoire HTBI primers were used to build TCR beta libraries. TCRdb re-called the multiplex PCR reads through MiXCR, storing one row per CDR3 protein. The profile covers over 250,000 distinct CDR3 sequences, with around 20% appearing a single time and just over 55% taken by the ten largest. This entry belongs to a study of regulatory T cells in long-lasting Graves disease. This TCR was recovered from a female donor with Graves disease. The starting material was peripheral blood mononuclear cells (PBMCs), obtained when the disease was refractory, from a patient treated with antithyroid drugs.

CDR3 sequence reads: CASSSTGGSYEQYF. DNA for the CDR3: TGTGCCAGCAGTTCAACAGGGGGATCCTACGAGCAGTACTTC. The V gene is TRBV12-3 or TRBV12-4, the J gene TRBJ2-7; 8 nucleotides match TRBD1. This CDR3 is 14 amino acids long. The ends lost 4 bases at V and 1 base at J; junction bases unmatched: 3.